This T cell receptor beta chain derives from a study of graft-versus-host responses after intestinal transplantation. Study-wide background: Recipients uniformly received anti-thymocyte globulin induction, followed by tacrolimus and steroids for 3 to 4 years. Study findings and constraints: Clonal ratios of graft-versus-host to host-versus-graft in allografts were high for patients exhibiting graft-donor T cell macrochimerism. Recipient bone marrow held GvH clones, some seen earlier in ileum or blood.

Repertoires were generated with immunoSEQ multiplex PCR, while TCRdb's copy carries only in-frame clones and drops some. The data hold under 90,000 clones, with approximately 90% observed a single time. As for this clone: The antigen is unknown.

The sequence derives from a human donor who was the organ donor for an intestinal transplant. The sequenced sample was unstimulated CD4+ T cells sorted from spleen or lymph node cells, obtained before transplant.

CDR3 loop: CASSLGPSGSTDTQYF. The CDR3, as DNA: TGTGCCAGCAGCTTAGGCCCTAGCGGGAGCACAGATACGCAGTATTTT. The rearrangement joins TRBV7-8 to TRBJ2-3, with TRBD2 matching over 8 bases. The germline CDR1 and CDR2 sequences are SGHVS and FQNEAQ. The CDR3 consists of 16 residues. With V trimmed by 1 base and J by 0 bases, 3 bases remained unmatched.